Presented here are 11 T cell receptor beta chains from one specimen sequenced in a study of CD8 T cells in Susac syndrome. Reverse transcription used roughly 0.45 to 1 ug RNA and random hexamers. TCRdb re-called the immunoSEQ multiplex PCR reads through MiXCR, storing one row per CDR3 protein. The table includes 180,000 or so distinct CDR3 sequences, about 95% detected once. The material sequenced was CD4+ T cells from PBMCs. These receptors all stem from a human donor in good health.

The J gene is TRBJ1-2, the V gene TRBV20-1; D perhaps matches TRBD1 (5 bases). There are 14 residues in the CDR3. CDR1 DFQATT and CDR2 SNEGSKA come from the germline V gene (reference sequence). Trimming removed 2 bases at V and 1 base at J, with 11 bases between. CDR3 coding DNA: TGCAGTGCTAGAAGGAGGGGCGATAACTATGGCTACACCTTC. Translated, it gives CSARRRGDNYGYTF.

The CDR3 here is CASSQAGTGNTIYF. CDR3 DNA: TGCGCCAGCAGCCAAGCAGGGACTGGAAACACCATATATTTT. V gene TRBV4-3 combines with J gene TRBJ1-3; a weak D match, TRBD1 (5 bases). The CDR3 contains 14 residues. Germline loops: CDR1 LGHNA, CDR2 YSLEER. The V end lost 1 base, the J end lost 2 bases, and 6 bases lay between the germline ends.

This chain joins TRBV30 and TRBJ1-4, with D possibly matching TRBD1 (6 bases). The CDR3 extends over 13 amino acids. The V end lost 2 bases, the J end lost 10 bases, and 14 bases lay between the germline ends. CDR1 and CDR2 (germline): GTSNPN, SVGIG (reference sequence). CDR3 protein: CAWSFRQDGKLFF. The CDR3 DNA reads TGTGCCTGGAGTTTCCGACAGGACGGAAAACTGTTTTTT.

The chain has TRBV20-1 and TRBJ1-4; TRBD1 is a possible D gene (5 bases). V lost 0 bases to trimming and J lost 5 bases, with 13 bases between them. The CDR3 contains 15 residues. Per the germline V gene, CDR1 is DFQATT and CDR2 is SNEGSKA (reference sequence). CDR3 DNA: TGCAGTGCTAGAGATTCCCAGGGTTTAAATGAAAAACTGTTTTTT. Translating gives CSARDSQGLNEKLFF.

The rearrangement uses TRBV3-1 and TRBJ2-7; 12 bases are shared with TRBD1. J was trimmed by 9 bases and V by 4 bases; bases with no gene match: 7. Germline V gene lookup returns CDR1 LGHDT and CDR2 YNNKEL (reference sequence). The CDR3 is 14 residues long. The CDR3 nucleotides read TGTGCCAGCAGCCCGCGGGACAGGGGGCGCAGGCAGTACTTC. Translating it yields CASSPRDRGRRQYF.

V is TRBV5-4 and J is TRBJ1-1; D is unclear. V lost 0 bases and J lost 0, with 9 bases in between. CDR1 is SGHNT and CDR2 is YYREEE in the germline V gene (reference sequence). The CDR3 loop spans 15 amino acids. The CDR3 is CASSLARQMNTEAFF. The CDR3 DNA follows: TGTGCCAGCAGCTTGGCCCGCCAGATGAACACTGAAGCTTTCTTT.

The CDR3 is CASSVPRASYTF. DNA for the CDR3: TGTGCCAGCAGCGTTCCACGGGCGAGCTACACCTTC. This chain joins TRBV9 and TRBJ1-2; D not resolved. CDR1 SGDLS and CDR2 YYNGEE come from the germline V gene. The CDR3 consists of 12 residues. The V end lost 2 bases, the J end lost 9 bases, and 11 bases lay between the germline ends.

This chain links TRBV20-1 with TRBJ2-7; 9 positions agree with TRBD2. The CDR3 extends over 15 amino acids. Trimming took 0 bases from V and 3 from J; bases not matched to a gene: 6. Germline V lookup: CDR1 DFQATT, CDR2 SNEGSKA (reference sequence). CDR3 sequence: CSARDLGGGVYEQYF. The CDR3 DNA reads as TGCAGTGCTAGAGATTTGGGCGGGGGGGTCTACGAGCAGTACTTC.

This chain connects TRBV12-3 or TRBV12-4 to TRBJ2-7; TRBD1 matches 9 bases. This CDR3 comprises 15 residues. The V segment lost 4 bases and the J segment 4 bases; nucleotides outside the gene matches: 8. CDR3 protein: CASSSSDRGLYEQYF. CDR3 DNA sequence: TGTGCCAGCAGTTCATCGGACAGGGGCCTATACGAGCAGTACTTC.

The chain is built from TRBV15 and TRBJ1-4; D unresolved. This CDR3 contains 12 residues. Germline V gene lookup returns CDR1 LNHNV and CDR2 YYDKDF (reference sequence). The ends were cut back, 2 bases at V and 6 bases at J, with 4 bases in the middle. DNA for the CDR3: TGTGCCACCAGCAGAATTTATGAAAAACTGTTTTTT. The encoded protein is CATSRIYEKLFF.

The chain combines TRBV10-3 with TRBJ2-1, with a possible D match to TRBD2 (6 bases). The CDR3 covers 13 residues. Germline CDR1 is ENHRY and CDR2 is SYGVKD. Between the trimmed V and J ends, which lost 2 bases and 14 bases, there was a span of 16 bases. The CDR3, as DNA: TGTGCCATCAGTGAGGGGTCCGGGACTCCAGAGTTCTTC. Amino acid sequence: CAISEGSGTPEFF.